One sample yielded the 4 T cell receptor beta chains listed below, sequenced in a study of blood T cell repertoires in COVID-19. Only in-frame clones appear in the TCRdb table, and some are missing; sequencing was by immunoSEQ multiplex PCR. The table records 300,000 to 400,000 clones, approximately 86% of them present only once. The sample taken for sequencing was peripheral blood. These receptors originate from a woman aged 60-75 years with COVID-19, enrolled during active disease.

This clone was counted once. Within the sample, other DNA sequences also encode this same CDR3. This sequence joins TRBV7-2 and TRBJ2-7, with 11 bases lining up with TRBD2. This CDR3 region has 15 residues. Germline CDR1 and CDR2: SGHTA and FQGNSA. Trimming cost V 2 bases and J 4 bases; bases outside gene matches: 4. The CDR3 reads CASSLYSGGAYEQYF. The DNA for the CDR3 is TGTGCCAGCAGCTTATATAGCGGGGGGGCGTACGAGCAGTACTTC.

The chain recombines TRBV10-2 with TRBJ1-1; D is ambiguous. Trimming took 6 bases from V and 4 from J, leaving 15 bases between them. This CDR3 contains 14 residues. The V gene's germline CDR1 is WSHSY and CDR2 SAAADI. The CDR3 spells CASRVGAGSTEAFF. The DNA of the CDR3 is TGCGCCAGCAGAGTTGGAGCCGGGAGCACTGAAGCTTTCTTT.

The chain carries TRBV2 and TRBJ2-2; D uncertain. V dropped 4 bases and J dropped 3 bases, with 9 bases sitting between them. CDR1 and CDR2 from the germline V gene are SNHLY and FYNNEI. The CDR3 spans 14 residues. The CDR3 spells CASSVSVYTGELFF. DNA for the CDR3: TGTGCCAGCAGTGTGTCAGTCTACACCGGGGAGCTGTTTTTT.

A single count supports this clone. The CDR3, as DNA: TGTGCCAGCAGTCCACAGACGAACTATGGCTACACCTTC. Translated, it gives CASSPQTNYGYTF. The genes are TRBV2 and TRBJ1-2; D is undetermined. The CDR3 has 13 residues. From germline, CDR1 is SNHLY and CDR2 FYNNEI. V was pared by 5 bases and J by 2 bases, with 9 bases between.